This T cell receptor beta chain derives from a study of early T cells in non-severe SARS-CoV-2 infection (TCRdb year 2021). Context from the whole study: Bulk RNA from unsorted whole blood was used for TCR sequencing, so alpha and beta chains could not be paired. The investigation overall reported the following: VDJdb matching was skewed toward anti-spike CD8 responses and likely underestimated virus-specific expansions by missing private and CD4 specificities.

The library was produced with 5' RACE. The instrument was a NextSeq 500. To correct for sequencing error and PCR bias, the TCR library protocol tagged individual cDNA molecules with unique molecular identifiers. TCR alpha and beta chains were both sequenced, and the abundances of alpha and beta sequences in each sample were closely correlated with each other. Processing in the source paper ran as follows. Decombinator V4 was used to annotate TCR sequences for V gene, J gene and CDR3. TCRs were defined as expanded if a significant change between any two time points was detected under a Poisson model with p below 0.0001. Abundances of TCRs were expressed as counts per million after normalisation to the total number of TCRs sequenced in each sample. TRAV1-2 paired with TRAJ12, TRAJ20 or TRAJ33 defined MAIT TCRs, while TRAV10 paired with TRAJ18 defined iNKT TCRs. VDJdb, accessed on 1 November 2021, was searched for TCRs annotated for CMV, EBV and SARS-CoV-2, and TCRs annotated for more than one antigen were excluded. TCRdb redid the processing of the public reads, applying fastp at Q25 and MiXCR, and retained in-frame beta chains. Each CDR3 protein appears once, grouped with its most common genes and DNA. The V and J calls were determined by TCRdb, not by the authors. This sample lists about 77,000 distinct CDR3 sequences; more than 7.5% were detected once. Around 4.6% of the sample belongs to the ten largest clones.

This clonotype occurred many times. Its recognized antigen is unknown. Qualities for individual bases were not recorded, and no much larger clone is one base off. The germline V gene (reference sequence) sets CDR1 to DFQATT and CDR2 to SNEGSKA. The CDR3 has 12 amino acids, counting the end cysteine and phenylalanine. The DNA shown is the 36-base CDR3, in frame from base 1. The study was a case-control design nested within a healthcare worker cohort in London, UK, with weekly nasopharyngeal swab PCR tests and blood sampling. Healthcare workers were recruited between 23 and 31 March 2020, during the week of the UK lockdown, and were followed weekly for up to roughly 15 weeks.

Sequenced material: whole blood. The rearrangement combines TRBV20-1 with TRBJ2-3, with a weak D call of TRBD2 (5 bases match). This clonotype was sampled from an adult who was a healthcare worker with PCR-confirmed SARS-CoV-2 infection or an uninfected control (not recorded which). Here the CDR3 is given as CSGVVGTDTQYF. Here is the DNA: TGCAGCGGGGTAGTAGGAACAGATACGCAGTATTTT.